This T cell receptor (beta chain) originates from a study of regulatory T cells in long-lasting Graves disease. Study-level findings and limits: For persistent Graves' patients, TCR diversity was lower than for newly diagnosed ones.

This clonotype appeared many times. Its specificity is not known. For TCR beta, libraries came from iRepertoire HTBI primers and Arm-PCR of CDR3 regions. TCRdb re-analysed the multiplex PCR reads in MiXCR, keeping a single row per CDR3 protein. The sample lists fewer than 500,000 distinct CDR3 sequences, around 15% occurring once. The V gene's germline CDR1 is SEHNR and CDR2 FQNEAQ (reference sequence). V lost 5 bases to trimming and J lost 5 bases; unmatched junction nucleotides: 8. The CDR3 runs 14 residues. Time point given: newly diagnosed GD, antithyroid drugs for less than 3 months. PBMC-extracted RNA yielded the TCR library. This sample also appeared in a second study, on T cells in Graves' hyperthyroidism and ophthalmopathy.

The material was peripheral blood mononuclear cells (PBMCs), obtained at new diagnosis, from a patient treated with antithyroid drugs. The receptor was isolated from a man aged 35 to 55 with Graves disease. V usage is TRBV7-9 and J usage is TRBJ2-7; TRBD1 matches 8 bases. The CDR3, as DNA: TGTGCCAGCAGCCCGCGGACAGGGAAGAACGAGCAGTACTTC. It yields the protein CASSPRTGKNEQYF.